Shown below are 5 T cell receptor beta chains from a single sample sequenced in a study of blood T cell repertoires in COVID-19. The protocol was immunoSEQ multiplex PCR, while the TCRdb copy is restricted to in-frame clones and leaves out a portion. The sample lists under 450,000 clones, less than 90% occurring once. Sequenced material: PBMCs or T cells enriched from blood (not recorded which). The receptor source for this set is a woman in her 30s who had recovered from COVID-19.

The table lists this clone with a count of one. V usage is TRBV30 and J usage is TRBJ1-2, with TRBD1 matching 11 bases. The CDR3 contains 13 residues. Germline V gene lookup returns CDR1 GTSNPN and CDR2 SVGIG (reference sequence). J lost 8 bases, V lost 1 base, and 3 bases had no gene match. DNA for the CDR3: TGTGCCTGGAGTGGGGACAGGGGGGTAGGCTACACCTTC. The encoded protein is CAWSGDRGVGYTF.

The V and J genes are TRBV24-1 and TRBJ2-5; TRBD2 agrees at 10 bases. The CDR3 runs 16 residues. With V trimmed by 2 bases and J by 5 bases, 7 bases remained unmatched. Germline V gene lookup returns CDR1 KGHDR and CDR2 SFDVKD. CDR3 residues: CATSDSTSGVPETQYF. The CDR3 region has the DNA TGTGCCACCAGTGATTCTACTAGCGGGGTCCCCGAGACCCAGTACTTC.

The chain uses TRBV10-2 and TRBJ2-1; D unresolved. V was cut by 7 bases and J by 5 bases, with 9 bases left in between. The CDR3 runs to 12 residues. Germline CDR1 and CDR2: WSHSY and SAAADI. This chain's CDR3 is CASTPFNNEQFF. The CDR3 bases are TGCGCCAGCACCCCCTTTAACAATGAGCAGTTCTTC.

This clone is a singleton in its sample. Relative to the germline gene, one junction end is altered; a read error may explain this. This chain uses TRBV7-7 with TRBJ2-7; 8 bases fit TRBD2. Germline V lookup: CDR1 SSHAT, CDR2 FNYEAQ (reference sequence). CDR3 length: 15 amino acids. Here the CDR3 reads CASSLEAGEAYEQYF. The DNA of the CDR3 is TGTGCTAGCAGCCTCGAAGCGGGGGAGGCCTACGAGCAGTACTTC.

This clone has only a few counts. The chain carries TRBV6-5 and TRBJ1-2; a weak D match, TRBD1 (5 bases). The CDR3 loop spans 13 amino acids. Germline CDR1 reads MNHEY; CDR2 reads SVGAGI. V lost 6 bases and J 4 bases, leaving 12 bases between the germline ends. CDR3 amino acids: CASRNTGRYGYTF. CDR3 in DNA: TGTGCCAGCAGGAATACAGGACGCTATGGCTACACCTTC.